The present T cell receptor (beta chain) was sequenced within a study of T cells in Graves' hyperthyroidism and ophthalmopathy. The CDR3 regions of TCR beta were amplified from RNA transcripts. TCR CDR3 underwent first-round RT-PCR with the HTBI primer set. TCRdb re-called the multiplex PCR reads through MiXCR, storing one row per CDR3 protein. The table includes some 150,000 distinct CDR3 sequences, around 20% detected once. Trimming removed 1 base from V and 7 bases from J; junction bases left unmatched: 8. This CDR3 is built from 15 residues. The germline V gene encodes CDR1 SGHRS and CDR2 YFSETQ. Uncontrolled infections, other autoimmune diseases, pregnancy or lactation led to exclusion of patients. This clonotype was observed a single time.

This TCR was sampled from a woman aged 45-65 years with Graves' hyperthyroidism that later progressed to Graves' ophthalmopathy. Sequencing input: blood. The V and J genes are TRBV5-1 and TRBJ2-7; 10 bases line up with TRBD1. The CDR3: CASSLSGQGMGEQYF. The CDR3 region has the DNA TGCGCCAGCAGCTTGTCGGGACAGGGGATGGGTGAGCAGTACTTC.